Presented here are 27 T cell receptor beta chains from one specimen sequenced in a study of cytomegalovirus exposure and HLA in healthy donors. This PCR relied on a set of 60 Vbeta primers and 13 Jbeta primers. Clones were sequenced by immunoSEQ multiplex PCR, and TCRdb holds only the in-frame ones, with some missing. Seen here are under 200,000 clones, 80% observed once, and the top ten hold more than 6%. Sequencing used PBMCs. The receptors derive from a man in his forties or fifties in good health and CMV-seropositive.

About this clone itself: This CDR3 is also generated by other DNA sequences in the sample. The chain links TRBV15 to TRBJ2-5; possible D gene TRBD1, 5 bases. The CDR3 is 14 amino acids. Germline CDR1 and CDR2: LNHNV and YYDKDF (reference sequence). V lost 1 base, J lost 1 base, and 7 bases lay in between. CDR3 region: CATSRGGSQETQYF. DNA of the CDR3: TGTGCCACCAGCAGAGGGGGCAGCCAAGAGACCCAGTACTTC.

This chain uses TRBV6-6 with TRBJ2-1, with TRBD2 matching over 11 bases. Germline V gene lookup returns CDR1 MNHNY and CDR2 SVGAGI (reference sequence). CDR3 length equals 15 residues. The V and J ends lost 8 bases and 0 bases, in that order; junction bases with no gene match: 3. CDR3 residues: CASASGGFSYNEQFF. Written as DNA, the CDR3 is TGTGCCAGCGCTAGCGGGGGGTTCTCCTACAATGAGCAGTTCTTC.

The rearrangement joins TRBV5-1 to TRBJ2-7; D perhaps matches TRBD1 (6 bases). This CDR3 is built from 13 residues. V lost 3 bases and J 2 bases, leaving 9 bases between the germline ends. CDR1 is SGHRS, CDR2 YFSETQ, per germline. Written as DNA, the CDR3 is TGCGCCAGCAGCTGGCAGGGGACCTACGAGCAGTACTTC. This gives the protein CASSWQGTYEQYF.

This chain uses TRBV7-2 with TRBJ2-2; 7 bases fit TRBD1. V was clipped by 5 bases and J by 4 bases; unmatched bases: 4. Germline CDR1 is SGHTA and CDR2 is FQGNSA. The CDR3 runs 14 residues. CDR3 nucleotide sequence: TGTGCCAGCAGCCCGTGGACAGGCACCGGGGAGCTGTTTTTT. Encoded protein: CASSPWTGTGELFF.

This chain links TRBV7-9 with TRBJ2-5; a possible D gene is TRBD2 (5 bases). Germline assignment: CDR1 SEHNR and CDR2 FQNEAQ (reference sequence). CDR3 length: 15 amino acids. V was pared by 1 base and J by 4 bases, with 13 bases between. The CDR3: CASSLVVSGVETQYF. In nucleotides, the CDR3 is TGTGCCAGCAGCTTAGTGGTCTCCGGGGTAGAGACCCAGTACTTC.

The rearrangement uses TRBV10-2 and TRBJ1-1; D is perhaps TRBD1 (6 bases). Trimming took 11 bases from V and 1 from J, leaving 11 bases between them. Germline V gene data show CDR1 as WSHSY and CDR2 as SAAADI. This CDR3 spans 12 amino acids. Here the CDR3 reads CAAGQPNTEAFF. The CDR3 region has the DNA TGCGCCGCAGGACAGCCGAACACTGAAGCTTTCTTT.

The count of this clone is one. The chain links TRBV7-2 to TRBJ2-5; the match to TRBD2 covers 10 bases. This CDR3 is built from 16 residues. CDR1 and CDR2 from the germline V gene are SGHTA and FQGNSA. With 5 bases clipped from V and 1 base from J, the junction kept 7 bases outside the gene matches. The chain's CDR3 is CASSVSSGGVQETQYF. The CDR3, as DNA: TGTGCCAGCAGCGTTTCTAGCGGGGGCGTCCAAGAGACCCAGTACTTC.

In its sample, this clone was seen once. The CDR3: CASSVDPTGGDGDTQYF. CDR3 in DNA: TGTGCCAGCAGCGTAGATCCTACTGGCGGGGATGGAGATACGCAGTATTTT. V usage is TRBV9 and J usage is TRBJ2-3; a possible D gene is TRBD2 (6 bases). The CDR3 length is 17 residues. The V end lost 0 bases, the J end lost 5 bases, and 19 bases lay between the germline ends. Looked up from germline, CDR1 is SGDLS and CDR2 is YYNGEE. Looking up the rest from reference TRBV9 and TRBJ2-3 gives the full variable domain: DSGVTQTPKHLITATGQRVTLRCSPRSGDLSVYWYQQSLDQGLQFLIQYYNGEERAKGNILERFSAQQFPDLHSELNLSSLELGDSALYFCASSVDPTGGDGDTQYFGPGTRLTVL.

This clone was detected only once. The chain has TRBV4-1 and TRBJ2-7, with D perhaps TRBD2 (6 bases). The CDR3 is made up of 16 amino acids. The V gene's germline CDR1 is MGHRA and CDR2 YSYEKL. Trimming pared 0 bases from V and 5 bases from J, leaving 17 bases between. DNA of the CDR3: TGCGCCAGCAGCCAAGAGCGTTACTTGGGCGGGGACGAGCAGTACTTC. Translation: CASSQERYLGGDEQYF.

V usage is TRBV29-1 and J usage is TRBJ2-5; TRBD2 might be the D (5 bases). The J call may be incorrect, as the DNA end agrees better with TRBJ2-7. The germline V gene has CDR1 SQVTM and CDR2 ANQGSEA. The CDR3 covers 16 residues. CDR3 protein: CSVEGVVRGRVYEQYF. The CDR3 coding sequence is TGCAGCGTTGAAGGGGTAGTTCGGGGAAGGGTATACGAGCAGTACTTC.

The gene calls are TRBV18 and TRBJ2-7; possibly TRBD1 for D (6 bases). Germline V gene lookup returns CDR1 KGHSH and CDR2 LQKENI. The CDR3 length is 15 residues. Trimming took off 2 bases at V and 3 bases at J, with 14 bases between the two ends. As DNA, the CDR3 is TGTGCCAGCTCACCAAGCAGGGGCTTCGTCTACGAGCAGTACTTC. Translating it yields CASSPSRGFVYEQYF.

V gene TRBV27 combines with J gene TRBJ2-7, with 7 bases matching TRBD1. The V and J ends lost 8 bases and 2 bases, in that order; junction bases with no gene match: 6. Germline lookup yields CDR1 MNHEY and CDR2 SMNVEV (reference sequence). This CDR3 contains 13 residues. This CDR3 reads CASSDRAPYEQYF. CDR3 DNA sequence: TGTGCCAGCTCCGACAGGGCGCCCTACGAGCAGTACTTC.

The V and J genes are TRBV9 and TRBJ2-5; possibly TRBD1 for D (6 bases). Trimming removed 3 bases from V and 1 base from J, with 16 bases in between. This CDR3 comprises 16 residues. Germline assignment: CDR1 SGDLS and CDR2 YYNGEE. The CDR3 reads CASSARGSPPQETQYF. The CDR3, as DNA: TGTGCCAGCAGCGCAAGGGGGAGCCCCCCCCAAGAGACCCAGTACTTC.

The rearrangement uses TRBV4-2 and TRBJ2-1, with TRBD2 matching over 9 bases. The CDR3 contains 15 residues. The V and J ends lost 0 bases and 6 bases, in that order; junction bases with no gene match: 3. CDR1 and CDR2 from the germline V gene are LGHNA and YNFKEQ. For the CDR3, the DNA is TGTGCCAGCAGCCAAGAGACTAGCGGATTCAATGAGCAGTTCTTC. The encoded protein is CASSQETSGFNEQFF.

The chain's CDR3 is CASSGDRVNDGGEAFF. CDR3 nucleotides: TGTGCCAGCAGCGGAGACAGGGTGAATGATGGTGGTGAAGCTTTCTTT. The J gene is TRBJ1-1, the V gene TRBV9; 7 bases line up with TRBD1. The CDR3 spans 16 residues. Germline V gene sequence: CDR1 SGDLS, CDR2 YYNGEE. With 3 bases clipped from V and 7 bases from J, the junction kept 15 bases outside the gene matches.

This rearrangement joins TRBV10-3 to TRBJ2-7, with 9 bases fitting TRBD1. The ends lost 2 bases at V and 1 base at J; junction bases unmatched: 3. Germline lookup yields CDR1 ENHRY and CDR2 SYGVKD. This CDR3 region has 15 residues. CDR3 protein: CAISERTGDSYEQYF. Written as DNA, the CDR3 is TGTGCCATCAGTGAGAGGACAGGGGATTCCTACGAGCAGTACTTC.

This clone was seen just once. V usage is TRBV5-1 and J usage is TRBJ2-7, with TRBD1 identical over 7 bases. CDR3 length: 17 residues. V dropped 4 bases and J dropped 3; count of bases not matched to a gene: 16. Per the germline V gene, CDR1 is SGHRS and CDR2 is YFSETQ. In nucleotides, the CDR3 is TGCGCCAGCAGCCCCGAACCGGGACAGATATTCGGCTACGAGCAGTACTTC. Translated, it gives CASSPEPGQIFGYEQYF. The entire variable domain, with the rest obtained from reference TRBV5-1 and TRBJ2-7, is as follows: KAGVTQTPRYLIKTRGQQVTLSCSPISGHRSVSWYQQTPGQGLQFLFEYFSETQRNKGNFPGRFSGRQFSNSRSEMNVSTLELGDSALYLCASSPEPGQIFGYEQYFGPGTRLTVT.

The CDR3 DNA reads TGCGCCAGCAGCCAAGATGGGCGGGGCGGCTATGGCTACACCTTC. It codes for CASSQDGRGGYGYTF. V usage is TRBV4-3 and J usage is TRBJ1-2; D perhaps matches TRBD1 (5 bases). The CDR3 loop spans 15 amino acids. V was pared by 0 bases and J by 4 bases, with 12 bases between. Germline lookup yields CDR1 LGHNA and CDR2 YSLEER.

The V and J genes are TRBV9 and TRBJ1-2, with D uncertain. The CDR3 has 12 residues. Germline V gives CDR1 SGDLS, CDR2 YYNGEE. With 3 bases removed from V and 8 bases from J, the gap between germline ends came to 11 bases. The CDR3 sequence is CASSDGLSGYTF. The DNA of the CDR3 is TGTGCCAGCAGCGACGGTTTGTCGGGCTACACCTTC.

The chain uses TRBV2 and TRBJ1-1; a weak D match, TRBD1 (6 bases). The CDR3 is 13 amino acids. Germline loops: CDR1 SNHLY, CDR2 FYNNEI. Trimming left V 6 bases short and J 8 bases short, with 16 bases between. The CDR3 protein is CASSPDRENEAFF. CDR3 DNA sequence: TGTGCCAGCAGCCCGGACAGAGAGAACGAAGCTTTCTTT. Filled out from reference TRBV2 and TRBJ1-1, the complete variable domain reads EPEVTQTPSHQVTQMGQEVILRCVPISNHLYFYWYRQILGQKVEFLVSFYNNEISEKSEIFDDQFSVERPDGSNFTLKIRSTKLEDSAMYFCASSPDRENEAFFGQGTRLTVV.

V usage is TRBV7-9 and J usage is TRBJ2-5, with 7 nucleotides matching TRBD1. With the DNA end fitting TRBJ2-7 better, the J assignment may be wrong. Per germline, CDR1 SEHNR and CDR2 FQNEAQ (reference sequence). The length of the CDR3 is 13 residues. The CDR3 loop reads CASRPDDRDEQYF. The CDR3 region has the DNA TGTGCCAGCAGACCAGACGACAGGGACGAGCAGTACTTC.

The gene calls are TRBV30 and TRBJ2-2, with TRBD2 as a possible D gene (5 bases). CDR1 and CDR2 from the germline V gene are GTSNPN and SVGIG (reference sequence). The CDR3 has 15 amino acids. Trimming left V 2 bases short and J 5 bases short, with 15 bases between. The DNA for the CDR3 is TGTGCCTGGAGTACCCTGGGCAGGAGGACCGGGGAGCTGTTTTTT. The encoded protein is CAWSTLGRRTGELFF.

V usage is TRBV9 and J usage is TRBJ2-2; 9 positions match TRBD2. The CDR3 is made up of 17 amino acids. Germline CDR1 and CDR2: SGDLS and YYNGEE. The V and J ends lost 0 bases and 4 bases, in that order; junction bases with no gene match: 7. For the CDR3, the DNA is TGTGCCAGCAGCGTAGCGGCGGGGGGGCCGGCCACCGGGGAGCTGTTTTTT. The encoded protein is CASSVAAGGPATGELFF.

The genes are TRBV5-4 and TRBJ1-3, with 7 bases matching TRBD1. Germline V CDR1 and CDR2: SGHNT, YYREEE (reference sequence). Trimming took 4 bases from V and 0 from J; bases not matched to a gene: 16. The CDR3 runs 19 residues. In DNA form, the CDR3 reads TGTGCCAGCAGCAGTTACAGGGGACCCTCTGGGCCCTCTGGAAACACCATATATTTT. It specifies CASSSYRGPSGPSGNTIYF.

The V and J genes are TRBV19 and TRBJ1-3; the match to TRBD1 covers 9 bases. Germline lookup yields CDR1 LNHDA and CDR2 SQIVND (reference sequence). Trimming cost V 3 bases and J 1 base; bases outside gene matches: 1. The CDR3 has 15 residues. CDR3 sequence: CASSIGTGSGNTIYF. CDR3 DNA: TGTGCCAGTAGTATTGGGACAGGGTCTGGAAACACCATATATTTT.

The gene calls are TRBV6-6 and TRBJ2-7; D is perhaps TRBD2 (5 bases). The CDR3 contains 14 residues. V was trimmed by 5 bases and J by 5 bases, leaving 16 bases between them. Germline V lookup: CDR1 MNHNY, CDR2 SVGAGI (reference sequence). The DNA of the CDR3 is TGTGCCAGCAGTGACCCCGGACCGGAGGACGAGCAGTACTTC. As protein: CASSDPGPEDEQYF.

The gene calls are TRBV5-6 and TRBJ2-7; maybe TRBD1 (6 bases). Germline V gene lookup returns CDR1 SGHDT and CDR2 YYEEEE. V dropped 2 bases and J dropped 7 bases, with 22 bases sitting between them. The CDR3 is 16 amino acids. CDR3 nucleotide sequence: TGTGCCAGCAGCTTTGGGGTAGGCAGGGGCGACAGGGAGCAGTACTTC. Its translation is CASSFGVGRGDREQYF.